This TCR beta chain was documented in a study of blood T cells in healthy people across ages. Whole-study findings and limits: It was held that diversity estimates obtained from one million T cells represented underestimates. With age, beta diversity per million T cells declined roughly linearly, significantly by about 40. Fewer expanded clones and more diversity marked long-lived versus aged donors.

This clonotype was picked up many times. As yet, its antigen is unknown. Primed by a sample-barcoded 5' primer and a J-beta primer mix, a second PCR proceeded for 7 to 11 cycles. TCRdb re-called the 5' RACE reads through MiXCR, storing one row per CDR3 protein. The sample holds 500,000 to 700,000 distinct CDR3 sequences, roughly 31% seen once. This TCR was sampled from a woman over 75 in good health. The sequenced sample consisted of blood.

Written as DNA, the CDR3 is TGTGCCAGCACCATCGGGGGGGGAGTGGGGGACGAGCAGTACTTC. Its translation is CASTIGGGVGDEQYF. The J gene is TRBJ2-7, the V gene TRBV6-5, with 8 bases aligning to TRBD2. V dropped 7 bases and J dropped 5; count of bases not matched to a gene: 13. The CDR3 has 15 residues. The germline V gene has CDR1 MNHEY and CDR2 SVGAGI.